Each of the 22 T cell receptor beta chains below was sequenced from the same sample in a study of STAT5B mutations in CD4+ large granular lymphocyte leukemia. Using immunoSEQ multiplex PCR, the repertoire was profiled, and TCRdb retains in-frame clones only, with some absent. Among about 38,000 clones listed, more than 70% were seen once. The specimen was CD4+ T cells from blood buffy coats. The origin of the receptors is a human donor in good health.

The V call is TRBV7-2, the J call TRBJ1-1, with D possibly being TRBD1 (5 bases). The CDR3 consists of 15 residues. CDR1 and CDR2 from the germline V gene are SGHTA and FQGNSA. Trimming removed 5 bases at V and 0 bases at J, with 13 bases between. The CDR3 DNA reads as TGTGCCAGCAGCCCCAGGGCAGTCATGAACACTGAAGCTTTCTTT. It is translated as CASSPRAVMNTEAFF.

The gene calls are TRBV4-1 and TRBJ2-5; 8 nucleotides match TRBD2. V was clipped by 2 bases and J by 2 bases; unmatched bases: 7. Germline-derived CDR1 and CDR2 are MGHRA and YSYEKL. This CDR3 contains 16 residues. CDR3 bases: TGCGCCAGCAGCCAAAGGCGGGGGGTGGGGCAAGAGACCCAGTACTTC. Translated: CASSQRRGVGQETQYF.

The V call is TRBV6-6, the J call TRBJ2-7; maybe TRBD1 (5 bases). CDR3 size: 15 residues. Germline V gives CDR1 MNHNY, CDR2 SVGAGI (reference sequence). Trimming pared 6 bases from V and 5 bases from J, leaving 20 bases between. Here the CDR3 reads CASRPRQGLGDEQYF. The CDR3 DNA sequence: TGTGCCAGCAGACCAAGACAAGGATTAGGGGACGAGCAGTACTTC.

This clone has only a few counts. The chain combines TRBV5-5 with TRBJ2-7; tentatively, D is TRBD1 (6 bases). V was cut by 4 bases and J by 3 bases, with 17 bases left in between. The CDR3 covers 15 residues. The germline gives CDR1 SGHKS, CDR2 YYEKEE (reference sequence). The CDR3 is CASSPSPTGRYEQYF. In DNA, the CDR3 is TGTGCCAGCAGCCCCAGCCCGACAGGCCGCTACGAGCAGTACTTC.

The J gene is TRBJ2-7, the V gene TRBV5-1; D unclear. Germline CDR1 SGHRS, CDR2 YFSETQ. V was shortened by 0 bases and J by 3 bases, with 13 bases between the two germline ends. CDR3 size: 15 residues. CDR3 protein: CASSLDYGYNYEQYF. As DNA, the CDR3 is TGCGCCAGCAGCTTGGACTACGGATATAACTACGAGCAGTACTTC.

V is TRBV7-2 and J is TRBJ2-5, with a tentative D call TRBD2 (6 bases). Germline V gives CDR1 SGHTA, CDR2 FQGNSA. Between the trimmed V and J ends, which lost 5 bases and 4 bases, there was a span of 14 bases. This CDR3 has 14 residues. This CDR3 reads CASSLEWGGETQYF. Written as DNA, the CDR3 is TGTGCCAGCAGCCTGGAGTGGGGAGGAGAGACCCAGTACTTC.

This clone has a single count. The V gene is TRBV6-5, the J gene TRBJ1-1, with a possible D match to TRBD1 (6 bases). Germline loops: CDR1 MNHEY, CDR2 SVGAGI. V dropped 5 bases and J dropped 11 bases, with 15 bases sitting between them. The CDR3 is made up of 12 amino acids. CDR3 region: CASSGQNPGAFF. The CDR3 nucleotides read TGTGCCAGCAGTGGACAGAACCCTGGGGCTTTCTTT.

V is TRBV4-3 and J is TRBJ2-6, with a possible D match to TRBD2 (5 bases). V lost 2 bases, J lost 4 bases, and 9 bases lay in between. Germline CDR1 is LGHNA and CDR2 is YSLEER. The CDR3 length is 15 residues. The CDR3 loop reads CASSQTGSGANVLTF. Written as DNA, the CDR3 is TGCGCCAGCAGCCAAACGGGATCCGGGGCCAACGTCCTGACTTTC.

The chain carries TRBV5-1 and TRBJ2-5; the match to TRBD1 covers 10 bases. Germline loops: CDR1 SGHRS, CDR2 YFSETQ. The CDR3 has 14 amino acids. The ends lost 3 bases at V and 3 bases at J; junction bases unmatched: 2. CDR3 residues: CASSWGTGEETQYF. CDR3 sequence (DNA): TGCGCCAGCAGCTGGGGGACAGGGGAAGAGACCCAGTACTTC. The whole variable domain, remainder taken from reference TRBV5-1 and TRBJ2-5, is KAGVTQTPRYLIKTRGQQVTLSCSPISGHRSVSWYQQTPGQGLQFLFEYFSETQRNKGNFPGRFSGRQFSNSRSEMNVSTLELGDSALYLCASSWGTGEETQYFGPGTRLLVL.

This clone was recorded only once. V is TRBV11-3 and J is TRBJ2-2, with TRBD2 matching over 11 bases. The CDR3 covers 16 residues. The V and J ends lost 2 bases and 4 bases, in that order; junction bases with no gene match: 3. From germline, CDR1 is SGHNT and CDR2 YENEEA. The CDR3 nucleotides are TGTGCCAGCAGCTTACGGCTAGCGGGGGGCACCGGGGAGCTGTTTTTT. Encoded protein: CASSLRLAGGTGELFF.

J is TRBJ2-6 and V is TRBV29-1, with D possibly being TRBD2 (7 bases). Trimming shortened V by 2 bases and J by 0 bases, and 11 bases separated the two germline ends. The CDR3 length is 16 residues. Germline lookup yields CDR1 SQVTM and CDR2 ANQGSEA. The CDR3 is CSVEKGGSSGANVLTF. CDR3 sequence (DNA): TGCAGCGTTGAAAAGGGGGGGAGCTCTGGGGCCAACGTCCTGACTTTC.

The V and J genes are TRBV20-1 and TRBJ2-7; D might be TRBD2 (6 bases). Trimming cost V 3 bases and J 6 bases, with 9 bases left between them. Germline-derived CDR1 and CDR2 are DFQATT and SNEGSKA (reference sequence). The CDR3 is 11 residues long. The chain's CDR3 is CSASGGSEQYF. CDR3 nucleotides: TGCAGTGCTAGTGGGGGGAGCGAGCAGTACTTC.

The V gene is TRBV14, the J gene TRBJ2-3; 10 bases align to TRBD2. This CDR3 contains 15 residues. J gave up 1 base and V 3 bases, and 1 base lay outside the gene matches. Germline-derived CDR1 and CDR2 are SGHDN and FVKESK. The CDR3 DNA follows: TGTGCCAGCAGCCAGGGGACTAGCGGCACAGATACGCAGTATTTT. Amino acid sequence: CASSQGTSGTDTQYF.

The chain combines TRBV7-2 with TRBJ2-5; D possibly corresponds to TRBD1 (5 bases). The CDR3 loop spans 13 amino acids. Germline values: CDR1 SGHTA, CDR2 FQGNSA. V shed 5 bases and J shed 9 bases, with 16 bases lying between them. The CDR3 protein is CASSAEIRASQYF. CDR3 nucleotides: TGTGCCAGCAGCGCAGAGATCAGGGCGTCCCAGTACTTC. The variable domain in full, with the rest retrieved from reference TRBV7-2 and TRBJ2-5, is GAGVSQSPSNKVTEKGKDVELRCDPISGHTALYWYRQSLGQGLEFLIYFQGNSAPDKSGLPSDRFSAERTGGSVSTLTIQRTQQEDSAVYLCASSAEIRASQYFGPGTRLLVL.

The CDR3 protein is CASSLGGPTGGTAFF. The CDR3 bases are TGTGCCAGCAGCTTAGGGGGACCCACAGGGGGAACGGCTTTCTTT. This chain links TRBV7-2 with TRBJ1-1, with 8 bases fitting TRBD1. V shed 1 base, J shed 11 bases, and the junction held 12 bases outside the gene matches. The CDR3 spans 15 residues. CDR1 is SGHTA, CDR2 FQGNSA, per germline.

V usage is TRBV6-5 and J usage is TRBJ2-4; D is perhaps TRBD2 (7 bases). Between the trimmed V and J ends, which lost 5 bases and 13 bases, there was a span of 15 bases. The germline V gene has CDR1 MNHEY and CDR2 SVGAGI. This CDR3 contains 12 residues. Written as DNA, the CDR3 is TGTGCCAGCAGTACAGGGACTACTCGCCAGTACTTC. This sequence encodes CASSTGTTRQYF.

The gene calls are TRBV2 and TRBJ1-5; D perhaps matches TRBD1 (5 bases). CDR3 length equals 13 residues. Germline CDR1 is SNHLY and CDR2 is FYNNEI. Trimming left V 8 bases short and J 5 bases short, with 13 bases between. The CDR3 bases are TGTGCCAGCGGACCCCAGGGAGATCAGCCCCAGCATTTT. Residues: CASGPQGDQPQHF.

Note on this clone: The same CDR3 arises from other DNA sequences in this sample as well. The rearrangement links TRBV6-6 to TRBJ1-4; D remains unclear. The CDR3 totals 15 residues. Germline assignment: CDR1 MNHNY and CDR2 SVGAGI (reference sequence). V shed 5 bases and J shed 8 bases, with 18 bases lying between them. In DNA, the CDR3 is TGTGCCAGCAGTCGCCTACAAGGGCGTCGGGAAAAACTGTTTTTT. Residues: CASSRLQGRREKLFF.

V is TRBV27 and J is TRBJ1-1; possibly TRBD1 for D (5 bases). The CDR3 consists of 15 residues. CDR1 MNHEY and CDR2 SMNVEV come from the germline V gene (reference sequence). V lost 5 bases to trimming and J lost 3 bases, with 16 bases between them. The CDR3 nucleotides read TGTGCCAGCAGTAGGCAACGGTTAGGGGACACTGAAGCTTTCTTT. Translated, it gives CASSRQRLGDTEAFF.

The chain links TRBV6-1 to TRBJ1-2; D perhaps matches TRBD1 (6 bases). The V gene lost 1 base and the J gene lost 3 bases, with 9 bases spanning the gap. This CDR3 is 14 amino acids long. The germline gives CDR1 MNHNS, CDR2 SASEGT. CDR3 amino acids: CASSEGRGDYGYTF. In DNA form, the CDR3 reads TGTGCCAGCAGTGAAGGCAGGGGAGACTATGGCTACACCTTC.

J is TRBJ2-1 and V is TRBV19, with 11 bases that match TRBD1. The germline CDR1 and CDR2 sequences are LNHDA and SQIVND (reference sequence). V was pared by 5 bases and J by 6 bases, with 12 bases of the junction left unmatched. This CDR3 comprises 17 residues. CDR3 loop: CASSRTGGAGVSNEQFF. The DNA for the CDR3 is TGTGCCAGTAGTCGGACAGGGGGCGCTGGAGTAAGCAATGAGCAGTTCTTC.

The gene calls are TRBV5-6 and TRBJ1-1; D remains ambiguous. With 4 bases removed from V and 0 bases from J, the gap between germline ends came to 13 bases. This CDR3 comprises 15 residues. The germline gives CDR1 SGHDT, CDR2 YYEEEE. In DNA, the CDR3 is TGTGCCAGCAGCACCGGACTGATCATGAACACTGAAGCTTTCTTT. Its protein is CASSTGLIMNTEAFF.